Described below is a single T cell receptor beta chain sequence and its context. In the original analysis: Amplification from reference gene primers served as the basis for estimated nucleated cell counts. TCRdb keeps only in-frame clones here, not all; method: immunoSEQ multiplex PCR. The DNA was the basis for D and trimming; V, J and clone size are from that table. The sample includes tens of thousands of clones, about 92% of them seen just once. The data were taken from a study of blood T cell repertoires in COVID-19. Study summary: Donors in the United States, Italy and Spain gave samples during acute or convalescent COVID-19. PBMCs, B-cell-depleted T cells, or T cells provided the cDNA or gDNA that made up the material.

Germline V gene sequence: CDR1 SEHNR, CDR2 FQNEAQ (reference sequence). J gave up 0 bases and V 5 bases, and 6 bases lay outside the gene matches. The CDR3 contains 15 residues. While infection was still active, Seattle patients were enrolled and then followed longitudinally. The TCR originated in a man in his fifties or sixties with COVID-19, enrolled during active disease. The source material was peripheral blood. This rearrangement joins TRBV7-9 to TRBJ2-7; 8 bases fit TRBD1. The CDR3 region has the DNA TGTGCCAGCAGCCAATGGGACAGGAGCTCCTACGAGCAGTACTTC. It translates to CASSQWDRSSYEQYF.